The present T cell receptor (beta chain) was sequenced within a study of CD8 T cells in ankylosing spondylitis. Study results and caveats: In peripheral blood, disease-linked CD8+ clones occurred at relatively low frequencies. What seemed typical of ankylosing spondylitis blood was a TCR beta motif built from several highly homologous variants.

In making TCR beta libraries, quantitative 5'-RACE with molecular barcodes was used. Each CDR3 protein gets one entry after TCRdb re-called the 5' RACE reads with MiXCR. The sample has more than 650,000 distinct CDR3 sequences; roughly 10% are singletons. A note on this clonotype: Antigen specificity is unknown.

Trimming took 3 bases from V and 10 from J, leaving 9 bases between them. CDR3 length equals 11 residues. The gene calls are TRBV12-3 or TRBV12-4 and TRBJ1-1, with D perhaps matching TRBD1 (5 bases). Source material: blood, either unsorted or a sorted T cell fraction (not recorded which). The sequence was collected from a male donor with ankylosing spondylitis. In DNA, the CDR3 is TGTGCCAGCAGTTTGCAAGGGGTAGCTTTCTTT. This codes for CASSLQGVAFF.